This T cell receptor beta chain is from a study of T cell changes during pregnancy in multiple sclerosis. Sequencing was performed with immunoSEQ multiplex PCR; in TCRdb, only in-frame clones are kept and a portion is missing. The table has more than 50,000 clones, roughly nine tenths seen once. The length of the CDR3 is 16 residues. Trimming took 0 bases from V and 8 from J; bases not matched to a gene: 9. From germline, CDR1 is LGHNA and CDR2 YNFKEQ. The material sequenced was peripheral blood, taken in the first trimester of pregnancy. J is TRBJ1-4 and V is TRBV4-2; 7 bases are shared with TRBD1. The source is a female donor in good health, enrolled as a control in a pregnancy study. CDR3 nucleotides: TGTGCCAGCAGCCAAGATCGGCAGGGGGTAGGGGAAAAACTGTTTTTT. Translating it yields CASSQDRQGVGEKLFF.